The rows below give T cell receptor beta chains drawn from one sample of a study of cytomegalovirus exposure and HLA in healthy donors. Generated by immunoSEQ multiplex PCR, the TCRdb table keeps only in-frame clones and is missing some. The table shows around 130,000 clones, with around two thirds occurring only once. Sample: PBMCs. These receptor sequences come from a human donor in good health. CDR3s include the opening cysteine and the closing phenylalanine or tryptophan. D genes are given only for firm matches. Size tells how often a clone was seen (once, few, many) or the class of an expanded clone, and some rows leave it out.

CDR3 | DNA | J | D | size | V
CASSLLLSGRVGEQFF | TGTGCCAGCAGTTTATTACTTAGCGGGAGGGTCGGTGAGCAGTTCTTC | TRBJ2-1 | TRBD2 | . | TRBV27
CASSFGLAGGPGEQYF | TGCGCCAGCAGCTTCGGACTAGCGGGAGGGCCGGGGGAGCAGTACTTC | TRBJ2-7 | TRBD2 | . | TRBV5-1
CASSPRTDNYGYTF | TGTGCCAGCTCACCACGGACAGACAACTATGGCTACACCTTC | TRBJ1-2 | . | few | TRBV18
CASSPGLAGGAGELFF | TGTGCCAGCAGCCCCGGACTAGCGGGAGGGGCCGGGGAGCTGTTTTTT | TRBJ2-2 | TRBD2 | few | TRBV5-4
CASSLATGIATNEKLFF | TGTGCCAGCAGCTTAGCAACAGGGATCGCAACTAATGAAAAACTGTTTTTT | TRBJ1-4 | . | . | TRBV11-2
CSVAPSGSGEQFF | TGCAGCGTTGCTCCGAGCGGGAGCGGTGAGCAGTTCTTC | TRBJ2-1 | TRBD2 | . | TRBV29-1
CASSPLAVQETQYF | TGTGCCAGCAGTCCACTAGCGGTTCAAGAGACCCAGTACTTC | TRBJ2-5 | TRBD2 | . | TRBV28
CASSLVAGGTNTGELFF | TGCGCCAGCAGCTTGGTAGCGGGAGGGACTAACACCGGGGAGCTGTTTTTT | TRBJ2-2 | TRBD2 | . | TRBV5-1
CASSHYTSVAGRSYEQYF | TGTGCCAGCAGTCACTACACCTCTGTAGCGGGGAGGAGCTACGAGCAGTACTTC | TRBJ2-7 | TRBD2 | . | TRBV27
CASSTLGGAYEQYF | TGTGCCAGCAGCACCTTAGGCGGCGCCTACGAGCAGTACTTC | TRBJ2-7 | . | . | TRBV7-8
CASSQEFSSSPAGNTIYF | TGTGCCAGCAGCCAAGAATTTTCTTCCAGTCCTGCTGGAAACACCATATATTTT | TRBJ1-3 | . | . | TRBV4-2
CASSSEGVYGYTF | TGTGCCAGCAGCTCGGAGGGTGTCTATGGCTACACCTTC | TRBJ1-2 | . | . | TRBV5-6
CASSPLREGQPQHF | TGTGCCAGCAGTCCTTTACGGGAAGGACAGCCCCAGCATTTT | TRBJ1-5 | . | . | TRBV27
CASRGTGGGNEQFF | TGCGCCAGCAGGGGGACAGGGGGCGGGAATGAGCAGTTCTTC | TRBJ2-1 | TRBD1 | . | TRBV5-1
CASSQDFTENYGYTF | TGCGCCAGCAGCCAAGATTTTACAGAGAACTATGGCTACACCTTC | TRBJ1-2 | . | . | TRBV4-3
CSSSVTSGRTYEQYF | TGTTCCAGCAGCGTGACTAGCGGGAGAACCTACGAGCAGTACTTC | TRBJ2-7 | TRBD2 | . | TRBV7-9
CASSPIPRQGHTDTQYF | TGTGCCAGCTCACCGATTCCCCGACAGGGCCACACAGATACGCAGTATTTT | TRBJ2-3 | TRBD1 | . | TRBV18
CASSRDSQETQYF | TGCGCCAGCAGCCGGGACTCGCAAGAGACCCAGTACTTC | TRBJ2-5 | . | few | TRBV5-1
CASSYGGGSYNEQFF | TGTGCCAGCAGTTACGGGGGCGGCTCCTACAATGAGCAGTTCTTC | TRBJ2-1 | . | . | TRBV6-5
CASSESVTGGYEQYF | TGTGCCAGCAGTGAATCGGTGACAGGGGGATACGAGCAGTACTTC | TRBJ2-7 | TRBD1 | . | TRBV6-1
CASSFRQQTEAFF | TGTGCCAGCAGCTTCAGACAGCAGACTGAAGCTTTCTTT | TRBJ1-1 | . | . | TRBV7-2
CSSSNGTGSQPQHF | TGTTCCAGCAGCAACGGGACAGGCAGTCAGCCCCAGCATTTT | TRBJ1-5 | TRBD1 | . | TRBV7-9
CASSLGGEDTQYF | TGTGCCAGCAGTTTGGGGGGGGAGGATACGCAGTATTTT | TRBJ2-3 | TRBD2 | few | TRBV28
CASSLEIRAQGGYTF | TGTGCCAGCAGCTTAGAAATCAGGGCCCAGGGGGGCTACACCTTC | TRBJ1-2 | . | . | TRBV7-9
CASSRTRSHEQYF | TGTGCCAGCAGCCGGACTAGAAGCCACGAGCAGTACTTC | TRBJ2-7 | TRBD2 | . | TRBV2
CASSLAPTSTDTQYF | TGTGCCAGCAGCTTAGCGCCAACATCCACAGATACGCAGTATTTT | TRBJ2-3 | . | . | TRBV7-2
CASSQSEASGVHTQYF | TGCGCCAGCAGTCAATCGGAGGCTAGCGGGGTTCATACGCAGTATTTT | TRBJ2-3 | TRBD2 | few | TRBV23-1
CASSLWQGDYEQYF | TGTGCCAGCAGCTTATGGCAGGGGGACTACGAGCAGTACTTC | TRBJ2-7 | TRBD1 | once | TRBV7-9
CATTRASGRYLQETQYF | TGTGCCACCACCAGGGCTAGCGGGAGATACCTTCAAGAGACCCAGTACTTC | TRBJ2-5 | TRBD2 | . | TRBV15
CASRGQLPSYEQYF | TGTGCCAGCAGGGGACAGCTACCTTCATACGAGCAGTACTTC | TRBJ2-7 | TRBD1 | . | TRBV6-1
CSVSGPGRLETQYF | TGCAGCGTCTCGGGACCAGGGAGGTTGGAGACCCAGTACTTC | TRBJ2-5 | . | . | TRBV29-1
CASSLILAGVGSYNEQFF | TGCGCCAGCAGCTTGATACTAGCGGGAGTGGGATCCTACAATGAGCAGTTCTTC | TRBJ2-1 | TRBD2 | . | TRBV5-1
CASSKAPGIQRGPPNVGFF | TGTGCCAGCAGCAAAGCCCCGGGGATCCAGCGGGGGCCCCCGAATGTGGGGTTCTTC | TRBJ2-1 | . | . | TRBV21-1
CASSVSWAAQETQYF | TGTGCCAGCAGTGTCTCGTGGGCCGCCCAAGAGACCCAGTACTTC | TRBJ2-5 | . | few | TRBV6-1
CASSLFGATNEKLFF | TGCGCCAGCAGCTTGTTTGGGGCGACTAATGAAAAACTGTTTTTT | TRBJ1-4 | . | once | TRBV5-1
CASSSGQVANYGYTF | TGTGCCAGCAGTTCGGGACAGGTGGCTAACTATGGCTACACCTTC | TRBJ1-2 | TRBD1 | . | TRBV6-6
CASSLQGSYEQYF | TGTGCCAGCAGTTTGCAGGGATCCTACGAGCAGTACTTC | TRBJ2-7 | . | . | TRBV27
CAWKPRDTEAFF | TGTGCCTGGAAGCCCAGGGACACTGAAGCTTTCTTT | TRBJ1-1 | . | medium-sized | TRBV30
CASRQLFGGYTGELFF | TGTGCCAGCAGACAGCTTTTTGGAGGGTACACCGGGGAGCTGTTTTTT | TRBJ2-2 | . | . | TRBV7-9
CASRTRRQATMYEQYF | TGTGCCAGCAGGACCAGAAGGCAGGCTACGATGTACGAGCAGTACTTC | TRBJ2-7 | . | . | TRBV7-9
CASSLIGAGAVDEQYF | TGCGCCAGCAGCTTGATTGGCGCGGGGGCGGTTGACGAGCAGTACTTC | TRBJ2-7 | . | . | TRBV5-1
CASGQTSGRAGDTQYF | TGTGCCAGCGGACAGACTAGCGGGAGGGCCGGAGATACGCAGTATTTT | TRBJ2-3 | TRBD2 | . | TRBV27
CASSSSPSNQPQHF | TGTGCCAGCAGTTCGAGCCCTAGCAATCAGCCCCAGCATTTT | TRBJ1-5 | . | . | TRBV28
CASSLEVGGSYEQYF | TGTGCCAGCAGCTTGGAGGTAGGGGGAAGCTACGAGCAGTACTTC | TRBJ2-7 | . | . | TRBV5-4
CSVDWGGAVTEAFF | TGCAGCGTTGATTGGGGGGGGGCGGTCACTGAAGCTTTCTTT | TRBJ1-1 | . | . | TRBV29-1
CASSGGGGRGEKLFF | TGTGCCAGCAGTGGTGGGGGCGGAAGAGGGGAAAAACTGTTTTTT | TRBJ1-4 | . | few | TRBV2
CAWSGPQLGRANTEAFF | TGTGCCTGGAGTGGTCCCCAACTTGGGAGGGCCAACACTGAAGCTTTCTTT | TRBJ1-1 | . | . | TRBV30
CASSQELAGGYNEQFF | TGTGCCAGCAGCCAAGAACTAGCGGGGGGGTACAATGAGCAGTTCTTC | TRBJ2-1 | TRBD2 | few | TRBV4-2
CASPRDRWEETQYF | TGTGCCAGCCCTCGGGACAGATGGGAAGAGACCCAGTACTTC | TRBJ2-5 | TRBD1 | few | TRBV6-4
CASSLVGGPYGYTF | TGTGCCAGCAGCTTAGTGGGGGGGCCCTATGGCTACACCTTC | TRBJ1-2 | . | . | TRBV11-2
CATKYRQRNTEAFF | TGTGCCACCAAATACCGACAGAGGAACACTGAAGCTTTCTTT | TRBJ1-1 | . | . | TRBV27
CASSFTGGEAFF | TGTGCCAGCAGCTTTACAGGGGGTGAAGCTTTCTTT | TRBJ1-1 | TRBD1 | . | TRBV7-9
CASSEDSVCYVQGGTQYF | TGTGCCAGCAGTGAAGACTCCGTATGTTACGTGCAGGGGGGGACCCAGTACTTC | TRBJ2-5 | . | . | TRBV6-1
CASSLQGIGAGANYYEQYF | TGTGCCAGCAGCTTGCAGGGGATAGGGGCGGGAGCGAATTACTACGAGCAGTACTTC | TRBJ2-7 | . | . | TRBV5-6
CASSYYPDRGNQPQHF | TGTGCCAGCAGTTACTATCCGGACAGGGGCAATCAGCCCCAGCATTTT | TRBJ1-5 | TRBD1 | . | TRBV6-5